One and the same sample provided the 8 T cell receptor beta chains below, sequenced in a study of T cell repertoires in cytomegalovirus infection. TCRdb reanalysed the reads using MiXCR and keeps one entry per CDR3 protein. The table shows about 680,000 distinct CDR3 sequences, with approximately 25% occurring only once. Sequenced sample: CD8+ T cells from PBMCs. The receptors stem from a human donor in good health (CMV status not recorded). Some clones in this sample may be carry-over from other donors' samples.

With regard to this clonotype: Possible read error: a much larger clone is one base away. The chain recombines TRBV7-6 with TRBJ2-5; 12 nucleotides align to TRBD2. V gave up 7 bases and J gave up 4 bases; unmatched junction bases: 10. The CDR3 spans 16 residues. Germline lookup yields CDR1 SGHVS and CDR2 FNYEAQ. The CDR3 here is CASNPRLAGAPETQYF. The CDR3 region has the DNA TGTGCCAGCAACCCTAGACTAGCGGGGGCCCCAGAGACCCAGTACTTC.

This clonotype has a count of ten or more. The CDR3 bases are TGTGCCAGTAGGGGAAAAGGAGGATATGCCGGGGAGCTGTTTTTT. The encoded protein is CASRGKGGYAGELFF. J is TRBJ2-2 and V is TRBV19, with TRBD2 as a possible D gene (5 bases). Germline assignment: CDR1 LNHDA and CDR2 SQIVND (reference sequence). V shed 6 bases and J shed 6 bases, with 17 bases lying between them. The CDR3 has 15 amino acids.

The chain combines TRBV18 with TRBJ2-3; D unresolved. Trimming took off 3 bases at V and 6 bases at J, with 7 bases between the two ends. The CDR3 is made up of 12 amino acids. The germline CDR1 and CDR2 sequences are KGHSH and LQKENI. As DNA, the CDR3 is TGTGCCAGCTCACCTTCGGTGGATACGCAGTATTTT. It specifies CASSPSVDTQYF.

This clonotype was recorded many times. The chain carries TRBV4-1 and TRBJ1-2, with D unclear. Germline CDR1 and CDR2: MGHRA and YSYEKL. CDR3 length: 17 amino acids. Trimming shortened V by 0 bases and J by 3 bases, and 17 bases separated the two germline ends. The CDR3 coding sequence is TGCGCCAGCAGCCAAGAAGGGCGCCGGGAGGTAGACTATGGCTACACCTTC. Encoded protein: CASSQEGRREVDYGYTF.

DNA of the CDR3: TGTGCCAGCAGTTACCGGGGACAGCCCTACGAGCAGTACGTC. As protein: CASSYRGQPYEQYV. The V and J genes are TRBV6-6 and TRBJ2-7, with 7 bases aligning to TRBD1. This CDR3 is 14 amino acids long. Looked up from germline, CDR1 is MNHNY and CDR2 is SVGAGI (reference sequence). Unmatched junction bases numbered 3, after V lost 2 bases and J lost 2 bases.

The rearrangement uses TRBV5-1 and TRBJ2-5; 7 nucleotides match TRBD2. CDR1 and CDR2 (germline): SGHRS, YFSETQ. With 0 bases clipped from V and 2 bases from J, the junction kept 4 bases outside the gene matches. The CDR3 has 15 residues. DNA of the CDR3: TGCGCCAGCAGCTTGGACGGACTAGGACAAGAGACCCAGTACTTC. As protein: CASSLDGLGQETQYF.

This clonotype turned up a few times. The chain carries TRBV6-2 or TRBV6-3 and TRBJ2-3; D is unresolved. The V gene's germline CDR1 is MNHEY and CDR2 SVGEGT. The V and J ends lost 2 bases and 6 bases respectively, with 15 bases between them. The CDR3 is 15 amino acids. The DNA of the CDR3 is TGTGCCAGCAGTTACCCCTCGACTGGTTTGGATACGCAGTATTTT. The encoded protein is CASSYPSTGLDTQYF.

This clonotype was counted many times. The rearrangement joins TRBV28 to TRBJ1-5; unclear D gene. The CDR3 is 16 amino acids. Trimming stripped 1 base from V and 0 bases from J, with 10 bases between. CDR1 is MDHEN and CDR2 is SYDVKM in the germline V gene. The CDR3 reads CASSLFGRFSNQPQHF. Here the CDR3 DNA reads TGTGCCAGCAGTTTATTTGGCCGGTTTAGCAATCAGCCCCAGCATTTT.